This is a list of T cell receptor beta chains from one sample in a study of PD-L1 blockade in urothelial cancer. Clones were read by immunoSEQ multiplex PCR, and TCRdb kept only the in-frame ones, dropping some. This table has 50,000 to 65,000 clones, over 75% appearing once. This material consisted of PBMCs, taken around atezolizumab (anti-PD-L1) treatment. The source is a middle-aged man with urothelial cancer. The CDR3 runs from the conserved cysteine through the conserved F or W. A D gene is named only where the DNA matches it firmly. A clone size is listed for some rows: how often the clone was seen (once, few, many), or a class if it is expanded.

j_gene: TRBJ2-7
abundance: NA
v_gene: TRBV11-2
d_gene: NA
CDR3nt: TGTGCCAGCAGCTTAATTGGGGGAGGGGGATACGAGCAGTACTTC
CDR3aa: CASSLIGGGGYEQYF

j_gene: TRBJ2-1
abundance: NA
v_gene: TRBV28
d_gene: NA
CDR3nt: TGTGCCAGCAGTTGGGGCAGAGGTCGAAGGGAGCAGTTCTTC
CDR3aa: CASSWGRGRREQFF

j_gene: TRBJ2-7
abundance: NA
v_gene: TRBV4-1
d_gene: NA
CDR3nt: TGCGCCAGCAGCCCACAGCCGGGACTGGAAAGCTACGAGCAGTACTTC
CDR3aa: CASSPQPGLESYEQYF

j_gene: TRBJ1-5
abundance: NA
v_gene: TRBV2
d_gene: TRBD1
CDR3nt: TGTGCCAGCAGCGGGACAGGGGCTAGGTTAGGCAATCAGCCCCAGCATTTT
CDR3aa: CASSGTGARLGNQPQHF

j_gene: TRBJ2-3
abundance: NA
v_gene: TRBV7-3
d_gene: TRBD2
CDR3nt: TGTGCCAGCAGGGCGTCTAGCGGGAGCACAGATACGCAGTATTTT
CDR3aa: CASRASSGSTDTQYF

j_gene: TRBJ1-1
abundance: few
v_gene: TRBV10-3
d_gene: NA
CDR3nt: TGTGCCATCAGCCAGCGGACTGAAGCTTTCTTT
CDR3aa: CAISQRTEAFF

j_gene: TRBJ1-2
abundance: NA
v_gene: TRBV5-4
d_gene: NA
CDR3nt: TGTGCCAGCAGCGGGGGGGGACTAAACTATGGCTACACCTTC
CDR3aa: CASSGGGLNYGYTF

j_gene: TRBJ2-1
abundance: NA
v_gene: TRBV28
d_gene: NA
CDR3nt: TGTGCCAGCAGCAAGGGGTACAATGAGCAGTTCTTC
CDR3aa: CASSKGYNEQFF

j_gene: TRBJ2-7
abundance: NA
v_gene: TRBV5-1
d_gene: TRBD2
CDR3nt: TGCGCCAGCAGCTTCGGGACTAGCGGGAGGGCCGGCGAGCAGTACTTC
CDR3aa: CASSFGTSGRAGEQYF

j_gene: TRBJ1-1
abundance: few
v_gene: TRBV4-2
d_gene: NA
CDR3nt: TGTGCCAGCAGGCAGGGGATTTTGAACACTGAAGCTTTCTTT
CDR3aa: CASRQGILNTEAFF

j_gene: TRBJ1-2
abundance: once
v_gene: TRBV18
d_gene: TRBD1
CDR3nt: TGTGCCAGCTCACCACGGGACAGGGGGGGCTATGGCTACACCTTC
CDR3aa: CASSPRDRGGYGYTF

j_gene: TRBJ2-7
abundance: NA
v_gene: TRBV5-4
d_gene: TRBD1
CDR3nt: TGTGCCAGCAGCCCCGGACAGGGACCTTCCTACGAGCAGTACTTC
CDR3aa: CASSPGQGPSYEQYF

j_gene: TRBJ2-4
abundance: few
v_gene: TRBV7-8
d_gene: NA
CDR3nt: TGTGCCAGCAGCTTTGGGCTGGGCCCCAAAAACATTCAGTACTTC
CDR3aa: CASSFGLGPKNIQYF

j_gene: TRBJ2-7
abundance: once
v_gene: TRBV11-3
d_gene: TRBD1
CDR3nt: TGTGCCAGCAGCTCGGGCTACCAGGACAGGGGTAAGCAGTACTTC
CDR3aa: CASSSGYQDRGKQYF

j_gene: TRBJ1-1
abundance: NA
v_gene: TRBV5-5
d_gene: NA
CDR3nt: TGTGCCAGCAGCATTATCGGGGGTCGTGGTGTCACTGAAGCTTTCTTT
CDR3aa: CASSIIGGRGVTEAFF

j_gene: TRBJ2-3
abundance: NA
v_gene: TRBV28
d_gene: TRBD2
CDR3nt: TGTGCCAGCAGTTTATTGTGGACTAGCTCGGCAGATACGCAGTATTTT
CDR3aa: CASSLLWTSSADTQYF

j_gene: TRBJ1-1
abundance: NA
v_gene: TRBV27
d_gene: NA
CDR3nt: TGTGCCAGCATGCAGGGCGTATTGACTGAAGCTTTCTTT
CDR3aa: CASMQGVLTEAFF

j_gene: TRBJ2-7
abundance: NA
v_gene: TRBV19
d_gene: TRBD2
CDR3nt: TGTGCCAGTAGCCTTCTAGCGGGAGCCTACGAGCAGTACTTC
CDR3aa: CASSLLAGAYEQYF

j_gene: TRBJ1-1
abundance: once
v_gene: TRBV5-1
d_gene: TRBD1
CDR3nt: TGCGCCCCTCGGGGACAGGGGATAAAAGATCGCACTGAAGCTTTCTTT
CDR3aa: CAPRGQGIKDRTEAFF

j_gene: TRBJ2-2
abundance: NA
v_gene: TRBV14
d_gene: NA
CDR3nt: TGTGCCAGCAGCCTCCAGACGAACACCGGGGAGCTGTTTTTT
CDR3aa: CASSLQTNTGELFF

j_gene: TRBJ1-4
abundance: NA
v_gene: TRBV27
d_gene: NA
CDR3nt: TGTGCCAGCAAAGGACAGCCTCTAACTAATGAAAAACTGTTTTTT
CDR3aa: CASKGQPLTNEKLFF

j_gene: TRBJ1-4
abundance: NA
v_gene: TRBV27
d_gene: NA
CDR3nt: TGTGCCAGCAGTTTGGCTCCGAGGAGTAATGAAAAACTGTTTTTT
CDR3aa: CASSLAPRSNEKLFF

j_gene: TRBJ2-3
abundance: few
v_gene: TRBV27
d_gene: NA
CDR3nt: TGTGCCAGCAGTTTCACACCGGGGGTCAGCACAGATACGCAGTATTTT
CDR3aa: CASSFTPGVSTDTQYF

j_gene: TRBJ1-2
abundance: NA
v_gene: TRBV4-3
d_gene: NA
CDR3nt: TGCGCCAGCAGCCACGGGTATGGCTACACCTTC
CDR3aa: CASSHGYGYTF

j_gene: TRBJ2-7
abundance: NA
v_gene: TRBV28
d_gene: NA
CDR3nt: TGTGCCAGCAGTTTGGCCCCCTACGAGCAGTACTTC
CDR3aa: CASSLAPYEQYF

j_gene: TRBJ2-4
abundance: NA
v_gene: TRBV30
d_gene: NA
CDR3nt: TGTGCCTGGACGTTCGGGGCCAAAAACATTCAGTACTTC
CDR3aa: CAWTFGAKNIQYF

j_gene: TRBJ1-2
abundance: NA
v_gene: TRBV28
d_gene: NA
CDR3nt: TGTGCCAGCAGTTTTGGGCGCTATGGCTACACCTTC
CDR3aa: CASSFGRYGYTF

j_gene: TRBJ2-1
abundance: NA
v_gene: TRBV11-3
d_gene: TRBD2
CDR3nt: TGTGCCAGCAGCTCCGGGACTAGCGGGATCAATGAGCAGTTCTTC
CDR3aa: CASSSGTSGINEQFF

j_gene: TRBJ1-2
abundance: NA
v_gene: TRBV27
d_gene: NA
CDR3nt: TGTGCCAGCAGTTTCGGACAGAACTATGGCTACACCTTC
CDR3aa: CASSFGQNYGYTF

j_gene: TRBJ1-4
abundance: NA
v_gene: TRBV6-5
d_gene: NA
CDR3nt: TGTGCCAGCAGCCCATTGACAAGACCTAATGAAAAACTGTTTTTT
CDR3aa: CASSPLTRPNEKLFF

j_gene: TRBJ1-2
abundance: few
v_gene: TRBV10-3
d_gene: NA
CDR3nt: TGTGCCACTCGGGAGGGCAGGCCGCCCGGGAACTATGGCTACACCTTC
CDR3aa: CATREGRPPGNYGYTF

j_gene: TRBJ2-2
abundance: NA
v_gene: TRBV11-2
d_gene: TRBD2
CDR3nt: TGTGCCAGCAGCTCGGGACTAGCGGGAGCCGGGGAGCTGTTTTTT
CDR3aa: CASSSGLAGAGELFF

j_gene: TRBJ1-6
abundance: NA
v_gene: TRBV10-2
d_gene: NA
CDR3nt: TGCGCCAGCAGTGAGAGGCAGGACCTCCACTTT
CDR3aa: CASSERQDLHF

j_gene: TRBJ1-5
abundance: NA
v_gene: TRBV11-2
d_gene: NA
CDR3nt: TGTGCCAGCAGCTCCAGGGGAGCGCCCCAGCATTTT
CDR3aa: CASSSRGAPQHF

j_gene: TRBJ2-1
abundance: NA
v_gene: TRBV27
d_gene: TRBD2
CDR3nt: TGTGCCAGCAGTTGGAGACTAGCGGGAGGGATCAATGAGCAGTTCTTC
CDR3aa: CASSWRLAGGINEQFF

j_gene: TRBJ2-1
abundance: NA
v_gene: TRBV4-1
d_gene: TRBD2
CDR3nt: TGCGCCAGCAGCCATATTTTGGCGCTAGCGGGAGAGCGTGAGCAGTTCTTC
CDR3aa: CASSHILALAGEREQFF

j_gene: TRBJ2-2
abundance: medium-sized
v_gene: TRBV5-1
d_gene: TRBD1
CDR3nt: TGCGCCAGCAGCATCTTACAGGGGGCGGCCGGGGAGCTGTTTTTT
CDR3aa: CASSILQGAAGELFF

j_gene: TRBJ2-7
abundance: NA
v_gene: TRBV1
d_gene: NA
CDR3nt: TGCACCAGCAGCCCTACCGGTGACAGGGACGGTGAGCAGTACTTC
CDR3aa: CTSSPTGDRDGEQYF

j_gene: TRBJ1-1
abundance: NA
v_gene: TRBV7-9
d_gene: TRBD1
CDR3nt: TGTGCCCTCAGCTACCCCCGGGACAGGGCGACGGACACTGAAGCTTTCTTT
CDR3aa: CALSYPRDRATDTEAFF

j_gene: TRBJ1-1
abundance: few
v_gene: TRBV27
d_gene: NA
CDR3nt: TGTGCCAGCAGTTTAAAGGCAGGTACGAACACTGAAGCTTTCTTT
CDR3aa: CASSLKAGTNTEAFF

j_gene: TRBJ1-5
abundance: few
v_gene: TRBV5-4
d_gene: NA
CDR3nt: TGTGCCTGCTCAGGGGACAAAGATCAGCCCCAGCATTTT
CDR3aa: CACSGDKDQPQHF

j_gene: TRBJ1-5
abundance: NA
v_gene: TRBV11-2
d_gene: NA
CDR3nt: TGTGCCAGCAGCTTAGGAGAAAATCAGCCCCAGCATTTT
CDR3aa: CASSLGENQPQHF